This T cell receptor (beta chain) was sequenced in a study of blood T cell repertoires in COVID-19. Clones were read by immunoSEQ multiplex PCR, and TCRdb kept only the in-frame ones, dropping some. The sample has under 400,000 clones, 90% seen once. CDR1 and CDR2 (germline): SEHNR, FQNEAQ (reference sequence). J gave up 6 bases and V 2 bases, and 4 bases lay outside the gene matches. The CDR3 runs 14 residues. The sample consisted of peripheral blood. This TCR was sampled from a man younger than 35 with active or convalescent COVID-19. The chain employs TRBV7-9 and TRBJ1-2, with 9 bases aligning to TRBD1. The CDR3 is CASSLIRQGDGYTF. The CDR3 bases are TGTGCCAGCAGCTTAATTCGACAGGGGGATGGCTACACCTTC.